A single sample gave rise to the 5 T cell receptor beta chains below, sequenced in a study of lymphopenia after photon versus proton radiotherapy. Libraries were prepared by immunoSEQ multiplex PCR; TCRdb keeps only in-frame clonotypes and omits some of them. The table lists 20,000 or so clones, about four fifths of them singletons. Sequences were derived from peripheral blood, sampled from a patient treated with photon-based radiotherapy. These receptors were obtained from a woman aged 50 to 60 with pancreatic cancer.

This clone showed up just a few times. The V gene is TRBV2, the J gene TRBJ1-1; perhaps TRBD1 as D (5 bases). CDR3 length: 14 residues. In germline, CDR1 is SNHLY, CDR2 FYNNEI. V dropped 3 bases and J dropped 0 bases, with 8 bases sitting between them. CDR3 residues: CASSERQLNTEAFF. CDR3 DNA: TGTGCCAGCAGTGAGCGACAGCTGAACACTGAAGCTTTCTTT.

CDR3 amino acids: CASSSHPRQPEGNTIYF. As DNA, the CDR3 is TGTGCCAGCAGTTCCCACCCCCGACAGCCGGAGGGAAACACCATATATTTT. This chain joins TRBV27 and TRBJ1-3; D might be TRBD1 (5 bases). Trimming removed 4 bases from V and 4 bases from J, with 20 bases in between. The CDR3 length is 17 residues. Per germline, CDR1 MNHEY and CDR2 SMNVEV (reference sequence).

V is TRBV27 and J is TRBJ2-2; 8 positions match TRBD1. The V and J ends lost 5 bases and 0 bases, in that order; junction bases with no gene match: 2. Germline CDR1 is MNHEY and CDR2 is SMNVEV (reference sequence). The CDR3 covers 15 residues. CDR3 nucleotide sequence: TGTGCCAGCAGTGAGACAGGGGCGAACACCGGGGAGCTGTTTTTT. Protein: CASSETGANTGELFF.

V is TRBV7-6 and J is TRBJ1-4; 8 bases fit TRBD1. V dropped 1 base and J dropped 1; count of bases not matched to a gene: 2. This CDR3 spans 16 amino acids. Germline values: CDR1 SGHVS, CDR2 FNYEAQ. The CDR3 DNA is TGTGCCAGCAGCTTAGGAGGACAGGGAACTAATGAAAAACTGTTTTTT. It translates to CASSLGGQGTNEKLFF.

This clone has just one count. The chain has TRBV7-9 and TRBJ2-7; TRBD1 matches 8 bases. CDR3 length equals 15 residues. Germline CDR1 reads SEHNR; CDR2 reads FQNEAQ (reference sequence). Trimming removed 2 bases from V and 4 bases from J; junction bases left unmatched: 7. In nucleotides, the CDR3 is TGTGCCAGCAGCTTACCCGGGACAGGCCATTACGAGCAGTACTTC. This gives the protein CASSLPGTGHYEQYF.